Below, one T cell receptor (beta chain) is given with its context. Its cognate antigen is unknown. This specimen comes from a study of Ad26.COV2.S vaccination and SARS-CoV-2 variants. For the study at large: Ad26.COV2.S arm of COV1001 included the donor. Administration of Ad26.COV2.S was intramuscular, either once or twice 56 days apart. General study results and limits: Ad26.COV2.S recipients had broader spike-specific TCRs (P = 0.0014).

Profiling relied on immunoSEQ multiplex PCR, and the TCRdb table lists in-frame clones only, not all of them. The sample holds about 250,000 clones, approximately 89% seen once. Treatment in this sample: 19 received Ad26.COV2.S at low or high dose, single or two shots; about five received placebo; per-sample allocation not given. The samples were gathered on day 63 after the first injection of vaccine or placebo. An Ad26 vector expressing Wuhan-strain SARS-CoV-2 spike constituted the vaccine. This CDR3 contains 14 residues. The junction had 8 bases not matched to a gene; V was cut back by 4 bases and J by 2 bases. Germline V lookup: CDR1 SQVTM, CDR2 ANQGSEA.

This TCR derives from a person between 18 and 60 years old who received the Ad26.COV2.S COVID-19 vaccine or a placebo. Sequences were derived from peripheral blood, sampled in a trial of Ad26.COV2.S vaccine versus placebo. The chain joins TRBV29-1 to TRBJ2-7; 7 bases fit TRBD2. In DNA form, the CDR3 reads TGCAGCGTTGTATCTAGCGGAGGGACCTACGAGCAGTACTTC. Protein: CSVVSSGGTYEQYF.